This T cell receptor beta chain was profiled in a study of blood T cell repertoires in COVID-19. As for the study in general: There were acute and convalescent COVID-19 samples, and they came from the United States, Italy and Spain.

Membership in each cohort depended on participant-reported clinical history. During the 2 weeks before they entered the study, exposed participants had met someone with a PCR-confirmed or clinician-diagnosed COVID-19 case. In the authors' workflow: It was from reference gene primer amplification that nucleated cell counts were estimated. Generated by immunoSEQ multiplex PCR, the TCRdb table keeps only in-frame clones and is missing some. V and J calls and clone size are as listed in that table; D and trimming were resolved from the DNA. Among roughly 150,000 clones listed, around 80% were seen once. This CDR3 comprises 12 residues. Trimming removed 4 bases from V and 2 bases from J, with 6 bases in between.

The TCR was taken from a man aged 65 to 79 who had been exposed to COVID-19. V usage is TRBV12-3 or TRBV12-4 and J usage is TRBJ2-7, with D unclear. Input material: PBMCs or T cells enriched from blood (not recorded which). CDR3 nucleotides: TGTGCCAGCAGTTCTGTCCCCTACGAGCAGTACTTC. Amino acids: CASSSVPYEQYF.